Listed below are T cell receptor beta chains from one sample, sequenced in a study of T cells in localized non-small cell lung cancer. Sequencing was performed with immunoSEQ multiplex PCR; in TCRdb, only in-frame clones are kept and a portion is missing. The table has approximately 20,000 clones, about 81% seen once. The sequencing here drew on peripheral blood, taken before any cancer treatment. The source is a man aged 40 to 70 with stage I lung adenocarcinoma. CDR3s include the opening cysteine and the closing phenylalanine or tryptophan. The D gene is left open where the match is weak. Clone size is given for some rows only: seen once, a few or many times, or a class if the clone is expanded.

V gene,J gene,clone size,D gene,CDR3 DNA,CDR3 protein
TRBV4-3,TRBJ2-1,once,TRBD1,TGCGCCAGCAGCCAAGAAATAACGCAACGGACAGGGGAGAATGAGCAGTTCTTC,CASSQEITQRTGENEQFF
TRBV5-1,TRBJ2-4,NA,NA,TGCGCCAGCAGTTCTTCTCCGGCCCGCGCCAAAAACATTCAGTACTTC,CASSSSPARAKNIQYF
TRBV29-1,TRBJ2-7,NA,NA,TGCAGCGCATCAGGGGGGGTAACCTACGAGCAGTACTTC,CSASGGVTYEQYF
TRBV19,TRBJ2-3,NA,NA,TGTGCCAGTAGTATAGGCCGAGGACACTTGGGCACAGATACGCAGTATTTT,CASSIGRGHLGTDTQYF
TRBV7-3,TRBJ2-3,few,NA,TGTGCCAGCAGCGCCTATAGGGTTGGTACGCAGTATTTT,CASSAYRVGTQYF
TRBV2,TRBJ2-2,NA,NA,TGTGCCAGCAGTTATCAGGGAATTGCCGGGGAGCTGTTTTTT,CASSYQGIAGELFF
TRBV4-2,TRBJ2-1,NA,TRBD2,TGTGCCAGCAGCCAAGAATCTAGCGGCTCCTACAATGAGCAGTTCTTC,CASSQESSGSYNEQFF
TRBV9,TRBJ2-5,NA,NA,TGTGCCAGCAGCGTAGGGGGGATGGGAGAGACCCAGTACTTC,CASSVGGMGETQYF
TRBV5-4,TRBJ2-5,NA,NA,TGTGCCAGCAGACCTACCGGGTCCCTCCTTGAGACCCAGTACTTC,CASRPTGSLLETQYF
TRBV6-6,TRBJ2-1,NA,NA,TGTGCCAGCAGTTCGGGAAGACCGGAGCAGTTCTTC,CASSSGRPEQFF
TRBV18,TRBJ2-5,NA,TRBD1,TGTGCCAGCTCACCGGGACAGCAAGAGACCCAGTACTTC,CASSPGQQETQYF
TRBV7-7,TRBJ2-6,NA,NA,TGTGCTAGCAGCGTAGAATCTGGGGCCAACGTCCTGACTTTC,CASSVESGANVLTF
TRBV18,TRBJ1-1,NA,TRBD1,TGTGCCAGCTCACCCGGGACAGGGAATGAAGCTTTCTTT,CASSPGTGNEAFF
TRBV28,TRBJ1-1,NA,NA,TGTGCCAGCAGTTTAATCGGGGGGGCGTCCGCTGAAGCTTTCTTT,CASSLIGGASAEAFF